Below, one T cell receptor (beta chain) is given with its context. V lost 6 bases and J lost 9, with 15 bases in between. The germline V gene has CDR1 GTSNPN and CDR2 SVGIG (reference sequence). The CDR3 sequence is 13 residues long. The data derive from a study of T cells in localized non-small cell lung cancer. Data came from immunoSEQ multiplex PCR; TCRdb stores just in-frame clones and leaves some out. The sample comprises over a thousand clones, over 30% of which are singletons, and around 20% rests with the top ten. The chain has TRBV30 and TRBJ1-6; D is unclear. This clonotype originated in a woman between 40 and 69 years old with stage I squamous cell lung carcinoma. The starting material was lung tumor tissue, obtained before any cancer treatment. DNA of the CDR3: TGTGCCTGTCGCTGGGCTATCGGTTCACCCCTCCACTTT. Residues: CACRWAIGSPLHF. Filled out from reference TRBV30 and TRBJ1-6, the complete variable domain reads SQTIHQWPATLVQPVGSPLSLECTVEGTSNPNLYWYRQAAGRGLQLLFYSVGIGQISSEVPQNLSASRPQDRQFILSSKKLLLSDSGFYLCACRWAIGSPLHFGNGTRLTVT.